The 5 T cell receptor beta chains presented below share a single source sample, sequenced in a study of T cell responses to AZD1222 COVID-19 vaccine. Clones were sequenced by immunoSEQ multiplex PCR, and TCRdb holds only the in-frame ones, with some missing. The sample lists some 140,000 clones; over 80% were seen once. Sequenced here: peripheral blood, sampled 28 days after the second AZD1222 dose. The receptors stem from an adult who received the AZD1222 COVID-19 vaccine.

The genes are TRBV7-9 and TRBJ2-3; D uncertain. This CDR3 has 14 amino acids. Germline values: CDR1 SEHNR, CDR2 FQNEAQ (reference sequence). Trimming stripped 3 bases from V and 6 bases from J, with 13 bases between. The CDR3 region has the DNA TGTGCCAGCAGCTTGTCACCGATCCTCGATACGCAGTATTTT. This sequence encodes CASSLSPILDTQYF. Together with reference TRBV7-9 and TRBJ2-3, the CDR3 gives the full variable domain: DTGVSQNPRHKITKRGQNVTFRCDPISEHNRLYWYRQTLGQGPEFLTYFQNEAQLEKSRLLSDRFSAERPKGSFSTLEIQRTEQGDSAMYLCASSLSPILDTQYFGPGTRLTVL.

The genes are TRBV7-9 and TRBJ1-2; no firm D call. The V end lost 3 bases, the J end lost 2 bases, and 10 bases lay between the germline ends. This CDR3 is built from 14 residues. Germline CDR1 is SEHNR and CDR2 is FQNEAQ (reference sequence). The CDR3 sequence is CASSFDPFNYGYTF. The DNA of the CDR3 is TGTGCCAGCAGCTTCGATCCCTTCAACTATGGCTACACCTTC.

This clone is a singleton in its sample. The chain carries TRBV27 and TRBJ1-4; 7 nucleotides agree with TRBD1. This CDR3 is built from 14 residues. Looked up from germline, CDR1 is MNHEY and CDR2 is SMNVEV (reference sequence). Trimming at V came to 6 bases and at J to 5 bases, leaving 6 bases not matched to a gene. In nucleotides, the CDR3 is TGTGCCAGCAGGGGGACAGCCAAGAATGAAAAACTGTTTTTT. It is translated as CASRGTAKNEKLFF.

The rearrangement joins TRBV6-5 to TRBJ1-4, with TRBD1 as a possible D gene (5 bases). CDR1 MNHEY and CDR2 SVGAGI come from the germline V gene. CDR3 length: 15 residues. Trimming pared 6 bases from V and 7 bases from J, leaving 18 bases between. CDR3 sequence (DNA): TGTGCCAGCAGCCGCTCTCAGGGACCGGGTGAAAAACTGTTTTTT. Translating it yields CASSRSQGPGEKLFF.

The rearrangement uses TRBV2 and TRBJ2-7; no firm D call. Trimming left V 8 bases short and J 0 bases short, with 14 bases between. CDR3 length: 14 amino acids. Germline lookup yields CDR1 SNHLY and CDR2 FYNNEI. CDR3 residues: CASSYSGSSYEQYF. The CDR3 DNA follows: TGTGCCAGCTCCTATAGTGGTTCCTCCTACGAGCAGTACTTC.